Shown below are 14 T cell receptor beta chains from a single sample sequenced in a study of blood T cell repertoires in COVID-19. Sequencing used immunoSEQ multiplex PCR; TCRdb keeps in-frame clones, though not all of them. The data show about 83,000 clones, 70% to 90% seen once. Material: peripheral blood. Receptors were obtained from a man aged 55 to 70 with acute or convalescent COVID-19.

The chain has TRBV6-6 and TRBJ2-7; TRBD1 matches at 7 bases. The CDR3 sequence is 16 residues long. Germline lookup yields CDR1 MNHNY and CDR2 SVGAGI (reference sequence). The ends lost 0 bases at V and 3 bases at J; junction bases unmatched: 8. CDR3 protein: CASSYSRQGDVYEQYF. The DNA for the CDR3 is TGTGCCAGCAGTTACTCGAGGCAGGGGGACGTCTACGAGCAGTACTTC.

The chain joins TRBV5-8 to TRBJ2-5; 11 bases map to TRBD1. In germline, CDR1 is SGHTS, CDR2 YDEGEE. V lost 4 bases, J lost 5 bases, and 13 bases stayed unmatched. The CDR3 length is 17 residues. CDR3 bases: TGTGCCAGCAGCCTAAAAAGGACAGGGGGCCTTGGGGAGACCCAGTACTTC. Its translation: CASSLKRTGGLGETQYF.

This chain connects TRBV7-2 to TRBJ2-1; 8 nucleotides line up with TRBD2. This CDR3 region has 14 residues. Germline lookup yields CDR1 SGHTA and CDR2 FQGNSA. With V trimmed by 4 bases and J by 9 bases, 8 bases remained unmatched. Written as DNA, the CDR3 is TGTGCCAGCAGCTCATCCTTCGGGAGGGCTGAGCAGTTCTTC. It translates to CASSSSFGRAEQFF.

The rearrangement uses TRBV27 and TRBJ2-2, with 7 bases matching TRBD2. V dropped 5 bases and J dropped 6; count of bases not matched to a gene: 3. The V gene's germline CDR1 is MNHEY and CDR2 SMNVEV (reference sequence). CDR3 length: 13 amino acids. In DNA form, the CDR3 reads TGTGCCAGCAGTCTCGGACTAGCCGGGGAGCTGTTTTTT. It specifies CASSLGLAGELFF.

This chain uses TRBV6-5 with TRBJ1-6; D uncertain. CDR3 length: 14 amino acids. V was cut by 2 bases and J by 6 bases, with 8 bases left in between. Germline V gene sequence: CDR1 MNHEY, CDR2 SVGAGI. CDR3 nucleotides: TGTGCCAGCAGTTACAATACGGGTAATTCACCCCTCCACTTT. Translating gives CASSYNTGNSPLHF.

V usage is TRBV7-9 and J usage is TRBJ2-1, with a weak D call TRBD2 (5 bases). The CDR3 extends over 12 amino acids. V dropped 1 base and J dropped 13 bases, with 11 bases sitting between them. The germline V gene has CDR1 SEHNR and CDR2 FQNEAQ (reference sequence). In DNA, the CDR3 is TGTGCCAGCAGCTTAGGACACGGACTCCAGTTCTTC. It specifies CASSLGHGLQFF.

J is TRBJ2-5 and V is TRBV3-1 (or the pseudogene TRBV3-2), with D unresolved. The CDR3 is 11 amino acids. From germline, CDR1 is LGHDT and CDR2 YNNKEL (reference sequence). Trimming pared 4 bases from V and 4 bases from J, leaving 4 bases between. This chain's CDR3 is CASSLLETQYF. CDR3 DNA sequence: TGTGCCAGCAGCCTCTTAGAGACCCAGTACTTC.

This chain joins TRBV19 and TRBJ1-1; a weak D match, TRBD1 (6 bases). CDR3 length equals 13 residues. Trimming removed 7 bases from V and 7 bases from J, with 16 bases in between. Germline lookup yields CDR1 LNHDA and CDR2 SQIVND (reference sequence). The CDR3 nucleotides are TGTGCCAGTATAGACGGGCGAGGGGGTGAAGCTTTCTTT. Encoded protein: CASIDGRGGEAFF.

This clone was observed a single time. This chain links TRBV7-9 with TRBJ2-3, with TRBD2 identical over 9 bases. The CDR3 runs to 16 residues. The J segment lost 0 bases and the V segment lost 5 bases, leaving 6 bases of the junction unmatched. The V gene's germline CDR1 is SEHNR and CDR2 FQNEAQ (reference sequence). The CDR3 reads CASSLLSGGSTDTQYF. The CDR3 nucleotides are TGTGCCAGCAGCCTCCTTAGCGGGGGAAGCACAGATACGCAGTATTTT.

This clone was seen only once. In nucleotides, the CDR3 is TGTGCCAGCAGTGGCGGACAGAAATACAATGAGCAGTTCTTC. Translated, it gives CASSGGQKYNEQFF. V is TRBV2 and J is TRBJ2-1; weak D call: TRBD1 (6 bases). Trimming left V 4 bases short and J 4 bases short, with 11 bases between. Germline V gene sequence: CDR1 SNHLY, CDR2 FYNNEI. The CDR3 runs 14 residues.

This clone was recorded only once. The chain carries TRBV24-1 and TRBJ1-2; TRBD1 matches at 10 bases. The CDR3 runs 20 residues. V lost 2 bases to trimming and J lost 4 bases; unmatched junction nucleotides: 18. CDR1 is KGHDR and CDR2 is SFDVKD in the germline V gene. This CDR3 reads CATSDSISGTGEGRGYGYTF. CDR3 sequence (DNA): TGTGCCACCAGTGATTCCATCTCCGGGACAGGGGAGGGAAGGGGCTATGGCTACACCTTC.

The V gene is TRBV4-1, the J gene TRBJ1-5; TRBD1 is a possible D gene (6 bases). The CDR3 is 15 amino acids. Trimming shortened V by 5 bases and J by 2 bases, and 13 bases separated the two germline ends. CDR1 and CDR2 from the germline V gene are MGHRA and YSYEKL. The CDR3 nucleotides are TGCGCCAGCAGCAGTTATCAGGGGCGCAATCAGCCCCAGCATTTT. The encoded protein is CASSSYQGRNQPQHF.

The V and J genes are TRBV5-1 and TRBJ1-2; D is unclear. V gave up 0 bases and J gave up 2 bases, with 11 bases separating them. The CDR3 is 15 amino acids. CDR1 SGHRS and CDR2 YFSETQ come from the germline V gene. The CDR3 DNA sequence: TGCGCCAGCAGCTTGGCCGGAGACGGAAACTATGGCTACACCTTC. Residues: CASSLAGDGNYGYTF.

This clone appeared a single time. The chain has TRBV6-6 and TRBJ2-1, with a possible D match to TRBD1 (6 bases). V was pared by 2 bases and J by 1 base, with 9 bases between. The CDR3 covers 15 residues. The germline V gene encodes CDR1 MNHNY and CDR2 SVGAGI (reference sequence). CDR3: CASSYSQGSYNEQFF. The CDR3 coding sequence is TGTGCCAGCAGTTACAGCCAGGGGTCCTACAATGAGCAGTTCTTC.